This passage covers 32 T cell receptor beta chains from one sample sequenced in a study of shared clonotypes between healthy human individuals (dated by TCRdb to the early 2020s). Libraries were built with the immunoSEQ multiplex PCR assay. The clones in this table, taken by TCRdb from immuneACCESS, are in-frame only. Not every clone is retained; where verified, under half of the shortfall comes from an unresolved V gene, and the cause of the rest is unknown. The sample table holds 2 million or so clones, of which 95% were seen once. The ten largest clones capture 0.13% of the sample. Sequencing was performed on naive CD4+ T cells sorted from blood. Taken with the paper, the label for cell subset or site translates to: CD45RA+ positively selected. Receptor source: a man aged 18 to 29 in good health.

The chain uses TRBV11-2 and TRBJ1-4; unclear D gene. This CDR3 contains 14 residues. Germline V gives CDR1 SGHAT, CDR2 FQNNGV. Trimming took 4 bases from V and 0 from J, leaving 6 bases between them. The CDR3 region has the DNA TGTGCCAGCAGCTCCCAGACAACTAATGAAAAACTGTTTTTT. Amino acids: CASSSQTTNEKLFF.

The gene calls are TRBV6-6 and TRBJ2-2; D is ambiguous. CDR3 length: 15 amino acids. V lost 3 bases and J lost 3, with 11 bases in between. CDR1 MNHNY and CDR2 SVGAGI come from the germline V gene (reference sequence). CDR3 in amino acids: CASSYSGFDTGELFF. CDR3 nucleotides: TGTGCCAGCAGTTATTCCGGGTTCGACACCGGGGAGCTGTTTTTT.

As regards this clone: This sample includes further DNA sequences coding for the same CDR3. CDR3 sequence: CASSLGRYNSPLHF. The CDR3 DNA reads as TGTGCCAGCAGCTTGGGGAGGTATAATTCACCCCTCCACTTT. The V call is TRBV5-6, the J call TRBJ1-6, with D unresolved. V gave up 0 bases and J gave up 4 bases, with 5 bases separating them. Germline V gene sequence: CDR1 SGHDT, CDR2 YYEEEE. The CDR3 totals 14 residues.

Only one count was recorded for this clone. The chain's CDR3 is CASSYSWDRMAEAFF. The CDR3 DNA follows: TGTGCCAGCAGTTACTCTTGGGACAGGATGGCTGAAGCTTTCTTT. V is TRBV6-5 and J is TRBJ1-1, with 8 bases lining up with TRBD1. The ends lost 0 bases at V and 6 bases at J; junction bases unmatched: 6. CDR3 length: 15 amino acids. CDR1 MNHEY and CDR2 SVGAGI come from the germline V gene.

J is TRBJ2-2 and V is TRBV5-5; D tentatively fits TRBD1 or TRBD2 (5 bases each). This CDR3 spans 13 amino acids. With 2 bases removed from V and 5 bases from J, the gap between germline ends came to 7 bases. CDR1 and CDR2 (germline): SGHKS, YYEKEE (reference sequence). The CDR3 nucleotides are TGTGCCAGCAGCTTCGAGGGGACCGGGGAGCTGTTTTTT. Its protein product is CASSFEGTGELFF.

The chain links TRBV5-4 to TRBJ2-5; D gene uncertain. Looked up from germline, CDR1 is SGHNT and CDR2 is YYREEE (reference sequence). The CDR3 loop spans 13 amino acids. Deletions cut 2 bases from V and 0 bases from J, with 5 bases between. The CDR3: CASSFQDQETQYF. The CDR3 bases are TGTGCCAGCAGCTTCCAGGACCAAGAGACCCAGTACTTC.

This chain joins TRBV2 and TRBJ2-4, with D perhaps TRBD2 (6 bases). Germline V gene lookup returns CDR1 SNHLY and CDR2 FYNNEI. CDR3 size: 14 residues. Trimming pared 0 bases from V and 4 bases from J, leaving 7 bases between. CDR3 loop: CASSEAGGKNIQYF. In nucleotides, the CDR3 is TGTGCCAGCAGTGAAGCGGGGGGTAAAAACATTCAGTACTTC.

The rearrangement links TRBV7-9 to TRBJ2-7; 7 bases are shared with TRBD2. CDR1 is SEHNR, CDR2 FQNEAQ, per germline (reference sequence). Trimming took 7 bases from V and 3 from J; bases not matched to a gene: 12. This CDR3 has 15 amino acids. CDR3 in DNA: TGTGCCAGCACCTATGAAGCGGGGATTGACTACGAGCAGTACTTC. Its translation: CASTYEAGIDYEQYF.

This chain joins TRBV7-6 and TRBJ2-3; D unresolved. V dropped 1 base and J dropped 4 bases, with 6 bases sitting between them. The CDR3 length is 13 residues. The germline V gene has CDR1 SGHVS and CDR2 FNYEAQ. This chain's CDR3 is CASSLGLADTQYF. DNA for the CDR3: TGTGCCAGCAGCTTAGGTTTAGCAGATACGCAGTATTTT.

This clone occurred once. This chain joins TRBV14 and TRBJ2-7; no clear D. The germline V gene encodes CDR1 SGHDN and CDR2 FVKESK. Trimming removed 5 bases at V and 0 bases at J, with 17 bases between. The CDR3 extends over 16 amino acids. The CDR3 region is CASSVRPPDTSYEQYF. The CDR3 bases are TGTGCCAGCAGCGTTAGGCCTCCTGACACCTCCTACGAGCAGTACTTC.

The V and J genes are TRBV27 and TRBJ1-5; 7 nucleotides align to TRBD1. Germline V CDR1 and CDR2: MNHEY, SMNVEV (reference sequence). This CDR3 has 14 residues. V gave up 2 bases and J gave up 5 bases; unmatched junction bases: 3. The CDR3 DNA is TGTGCCAGCAGTTTAATGCAGGGGGATCAGCCCCAGCATTTT. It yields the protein CASSLMQGDQPQHF.

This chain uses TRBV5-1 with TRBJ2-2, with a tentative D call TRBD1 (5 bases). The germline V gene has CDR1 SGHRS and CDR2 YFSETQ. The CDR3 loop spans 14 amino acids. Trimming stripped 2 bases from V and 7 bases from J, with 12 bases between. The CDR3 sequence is CASSLWQGSGELFF. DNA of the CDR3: TGCGCCAGCAGCTTATGGCAGGGTAGCGGGGAGCTGTTTTTT.

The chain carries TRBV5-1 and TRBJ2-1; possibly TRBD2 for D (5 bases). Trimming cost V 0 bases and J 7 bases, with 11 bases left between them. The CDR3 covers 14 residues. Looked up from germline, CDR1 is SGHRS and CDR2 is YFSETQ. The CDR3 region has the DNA TGCGCCAGCAGCTTGGAGGGCCCGGGAAATGAGCAGTTCTTC. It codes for CASSLEGPGNEQFF.

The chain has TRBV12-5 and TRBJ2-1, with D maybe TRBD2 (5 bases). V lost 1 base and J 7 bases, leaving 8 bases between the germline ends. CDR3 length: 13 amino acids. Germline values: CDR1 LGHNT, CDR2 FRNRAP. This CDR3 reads CASGLERRNEQFF. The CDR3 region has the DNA TGTGCTAGTGGTTTGGAGCGGAGGAATGAGCAGTTCTTC.

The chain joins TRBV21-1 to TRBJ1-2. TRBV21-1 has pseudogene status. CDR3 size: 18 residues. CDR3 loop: CASSKHGKGRKADCGYTF. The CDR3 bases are TGTGCCAGCAGCAAACACGGTAAGGGACGTAAAGCGGACTGCGGCTACACCTTC.

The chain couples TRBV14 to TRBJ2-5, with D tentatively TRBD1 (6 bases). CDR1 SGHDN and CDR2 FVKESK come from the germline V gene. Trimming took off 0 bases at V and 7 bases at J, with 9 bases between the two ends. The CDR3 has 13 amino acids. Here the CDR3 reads CASSQERGGTQYF. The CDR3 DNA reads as TGTGCCAGCAGCCAAGAACGAGGGGGGACCCAGTACTTC.

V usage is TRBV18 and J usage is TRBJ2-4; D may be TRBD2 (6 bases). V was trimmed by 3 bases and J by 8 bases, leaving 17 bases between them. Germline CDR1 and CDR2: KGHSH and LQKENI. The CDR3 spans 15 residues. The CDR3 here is CASSPPILGGDIQYF. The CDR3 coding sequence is TGTGCCAGCTCACCCCCCATTTTGGGGGGTGACATTCAGTACTTC.

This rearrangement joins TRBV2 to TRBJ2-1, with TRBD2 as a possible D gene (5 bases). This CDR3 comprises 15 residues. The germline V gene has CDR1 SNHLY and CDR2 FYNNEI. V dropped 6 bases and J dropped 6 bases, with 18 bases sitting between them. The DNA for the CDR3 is TGTGCCAGCAGCTACGAGCAAATCCGGGGCAATGAGCAGTTCTTC. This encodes CASSYEQIRGNEQFF. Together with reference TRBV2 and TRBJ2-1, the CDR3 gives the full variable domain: EPEVTQTPSHQVTQMGQEVILRCVPISNHLYFYWYRQILGQKVEFLVSFYNNEISEKSEIFDDQFSVERPDGSNFTLKIRSTKLEDSAMYFCASSYEQIRGNEQFFGPGTRLTVL.

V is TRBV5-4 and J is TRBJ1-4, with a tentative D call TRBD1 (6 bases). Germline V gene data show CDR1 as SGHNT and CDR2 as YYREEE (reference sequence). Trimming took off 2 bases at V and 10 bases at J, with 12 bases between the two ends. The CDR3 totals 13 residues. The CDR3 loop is CASSFEGGGKLFF. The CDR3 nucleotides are TGTGCCAGCAGCTTTGAGGGGGGCGGAAAACTGTTTTTT.

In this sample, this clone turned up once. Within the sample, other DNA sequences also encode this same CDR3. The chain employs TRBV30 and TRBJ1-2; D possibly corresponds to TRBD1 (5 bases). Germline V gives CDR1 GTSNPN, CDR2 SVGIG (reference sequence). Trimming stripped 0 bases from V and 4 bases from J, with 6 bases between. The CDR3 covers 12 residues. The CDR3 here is CAWSVGGYGYTF. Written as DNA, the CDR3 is TGTGCCTGGAGTGTCGGGGGCTATGGCTACACCTTC.

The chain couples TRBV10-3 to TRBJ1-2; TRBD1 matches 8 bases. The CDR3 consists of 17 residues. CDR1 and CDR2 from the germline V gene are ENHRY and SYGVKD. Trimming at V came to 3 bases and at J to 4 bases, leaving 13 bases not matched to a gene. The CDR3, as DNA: TGTGCCATCAGTGATGTCCCCCTCGCAGGGGGCCTCTATGGCTACACCTTC. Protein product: CAISDVPLAGGLYGYTF.

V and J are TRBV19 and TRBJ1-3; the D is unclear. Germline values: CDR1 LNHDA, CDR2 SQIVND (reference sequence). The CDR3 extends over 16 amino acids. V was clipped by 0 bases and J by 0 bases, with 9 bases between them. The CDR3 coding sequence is TGTGCCAGTAGTATAGAAGCGGCTAACTCTGGAAACACCATATATTTT. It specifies CASSIEAANSGNTIYF.

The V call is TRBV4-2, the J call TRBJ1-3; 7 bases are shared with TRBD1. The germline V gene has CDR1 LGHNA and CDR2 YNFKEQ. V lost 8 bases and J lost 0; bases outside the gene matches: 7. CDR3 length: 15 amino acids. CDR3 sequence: CASRRDSLSGNTIYF. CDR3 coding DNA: TGTGCCAGCCGCCGGGACAGTCTCTCTGGAAACACCATATATTTT.

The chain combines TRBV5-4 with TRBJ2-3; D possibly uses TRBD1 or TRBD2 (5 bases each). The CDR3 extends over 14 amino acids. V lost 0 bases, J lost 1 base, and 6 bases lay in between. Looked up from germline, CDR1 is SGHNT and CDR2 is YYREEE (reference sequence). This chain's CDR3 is CASSLEGRTDTQYF. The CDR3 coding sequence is TGTGCCAGCAGCTTGGAGGGACGCACAGATACGCAGTATTTT.

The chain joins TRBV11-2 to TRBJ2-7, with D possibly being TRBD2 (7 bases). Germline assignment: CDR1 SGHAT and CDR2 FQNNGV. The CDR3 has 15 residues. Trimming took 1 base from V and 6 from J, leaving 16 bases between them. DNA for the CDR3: TGTGCCAGCAGCTTAGTAGGGCGGGGGCGCGGCGAGCAGTACTTC. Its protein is CASSLVGRGRGEQYF.

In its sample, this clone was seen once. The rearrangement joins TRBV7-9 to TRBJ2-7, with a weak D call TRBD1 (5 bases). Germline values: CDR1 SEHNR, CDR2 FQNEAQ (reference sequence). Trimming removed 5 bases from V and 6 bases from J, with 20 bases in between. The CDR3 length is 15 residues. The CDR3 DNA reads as TGTGCCAGCAGCCGCTCATCAGGGATTTTCGGCGAGCAGTACTTC. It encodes CASSRSSGIFGEQYF.

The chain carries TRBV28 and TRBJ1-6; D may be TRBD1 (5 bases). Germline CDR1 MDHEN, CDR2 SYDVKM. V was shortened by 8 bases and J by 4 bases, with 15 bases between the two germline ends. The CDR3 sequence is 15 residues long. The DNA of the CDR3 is TGTGCCAGCGCCACGGGGGGTCAGTATAATTCACCCCTCCACTTT. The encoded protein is CASATGGQYNSPLHF.

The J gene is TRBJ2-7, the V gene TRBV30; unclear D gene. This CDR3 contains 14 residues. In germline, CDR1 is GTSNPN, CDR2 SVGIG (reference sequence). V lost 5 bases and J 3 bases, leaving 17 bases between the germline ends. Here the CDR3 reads CAWSGDRHYYEQYF. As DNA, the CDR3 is TGTGCCTGGTCTGGCGACCGGCATTACTACGAGCAGTACTTC.

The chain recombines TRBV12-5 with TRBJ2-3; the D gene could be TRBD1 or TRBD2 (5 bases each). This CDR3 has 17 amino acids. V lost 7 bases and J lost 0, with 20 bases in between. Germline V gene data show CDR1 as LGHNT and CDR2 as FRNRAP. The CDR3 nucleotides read TGTGCTAGTGCCCCTCGAGGTGGGACGGAGAGCACAGATACGCAGTATTTT. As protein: CASAPRGGTESTDTQYF. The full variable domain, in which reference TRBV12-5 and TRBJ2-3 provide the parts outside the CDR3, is DARVTQTPRHKVTEMGQEVTMRCQPILGHNTVFWYRQTMMQGLELLAYFRNRAPLDDSGMPKDRFSAEMPDATLATLKIQPSEPRDSAVYFCASAPRGGTESTDTQYFGPGTRLTVL.

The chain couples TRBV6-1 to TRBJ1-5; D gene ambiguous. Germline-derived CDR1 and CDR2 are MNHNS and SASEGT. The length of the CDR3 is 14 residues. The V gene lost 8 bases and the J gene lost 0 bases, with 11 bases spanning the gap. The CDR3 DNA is TGTGCCAGCCGGGCAGTTAATAGCAATCAGCCCCAGCATTTT. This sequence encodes CASRAVNSNQPQHF.

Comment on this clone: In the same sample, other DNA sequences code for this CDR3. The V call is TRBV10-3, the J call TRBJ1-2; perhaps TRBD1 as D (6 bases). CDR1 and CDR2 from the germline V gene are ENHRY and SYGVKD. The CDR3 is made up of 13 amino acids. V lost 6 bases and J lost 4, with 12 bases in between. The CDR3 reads CAISEQGSYGYTF. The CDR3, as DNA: TGTGCCATCAGCGAACAGGGAAGCTATGGCTACACCTTC.

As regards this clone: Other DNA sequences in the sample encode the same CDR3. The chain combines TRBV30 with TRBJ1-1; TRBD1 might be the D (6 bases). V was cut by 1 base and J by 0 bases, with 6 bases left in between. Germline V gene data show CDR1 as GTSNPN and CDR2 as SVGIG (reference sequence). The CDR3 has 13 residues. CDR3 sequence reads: CAWSGQVNTEAFF. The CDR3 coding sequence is TGTGCCTGGAGTGGACAGGTGAACACTGAAGCTTTCTTT.